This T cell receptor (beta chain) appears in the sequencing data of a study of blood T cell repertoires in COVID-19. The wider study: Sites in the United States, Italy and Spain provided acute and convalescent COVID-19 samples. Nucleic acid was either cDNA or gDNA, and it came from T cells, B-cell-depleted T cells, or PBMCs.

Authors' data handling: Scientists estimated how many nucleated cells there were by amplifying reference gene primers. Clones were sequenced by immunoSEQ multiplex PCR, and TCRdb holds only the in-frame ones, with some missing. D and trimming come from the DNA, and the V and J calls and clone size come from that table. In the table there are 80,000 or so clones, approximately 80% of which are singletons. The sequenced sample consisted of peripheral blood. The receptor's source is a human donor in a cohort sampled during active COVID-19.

The CDR3 sequence: CASSFPGTREPYEQYF. Here the CDR3 DNA reads TGTGCCAGCAGCTTCCCGGGGACTAGGGAACCCTACGAGCAGTACTTC. This chain uses TRBV7-2 with TRBJ2-7; TRBD2 matches at 8 bases. This CDR3 region has 16 residues. Germline V gene data show CDR1 as SGHTA and CDR2 as FQGNSA. V gave up 3 bases and J gave up 2 bases; unmatched junction bases: 9.